What follows are 12 T cell receptor beta chains derived from one specimen sequenced in a study of human T cells and chemical hapten exposure. Each CDR3 protein gets one entry after TCRdb re-called the RACE reads with MiXCR. The sample holds some 170,000 distinct CDR3 sequences, about a quarter seen once. Noted time point: patch test 3, about 24 weeks after DPC sensitization. As to treatment: therapeutic diphenylcyclopropenone sensitization with weekly scalp DPC. The specimen comprised whole blood, sampled in connection with sensitization to the hapten diphenylcyclopropenone (DPC). Source of these receptors: a woman in her late teens or twenties with alopecia areata. Some clones in this sample may be carry-over from other donors' samples.

The chain is built from TRBV7-9 and TRBJ2-1, with 9 bases that match TRBD2. The CDR3 totals 12 residues. Germline values: CDR1 SEHNR, CDR2 FQNEAQ (reference sequence). After removal of 0 bases from V and 12 bases from J, the junction contained 0 bases not matched to a gene. Here the CDR3 reads CASSLAREGQFF. CDR3 in DNA: TGTGCCAGCAGCTTAGCGCGGGAGGGGCAGTTCTTC.

This clonotype was observed a few times. The V and J genes are TRBV5-1 and TRBJ2-1; 7 nucleotides line up with TRBD2. Per the germline V gene, CDR1 is SGHRS and CDR2 is YFSETQ. CDR3 length: 17 amino acids. V was pared by 4 bases and J by 2 bases, with 12 bases of the junction left unmatched. CDR3 amino acids: CASSPLGLAVTYNEQFF. CDR3 sequence (DNA): TGCGCCAGCAGCCCTCTCGGTCTAGCGGTCACCTACAATGAGCAGTTCTTC. Supplemented by reference TRBV5-1 and TRBJ2-1, the full variable domain reads KAGVTQTPRYLIKTRGQQVTLSCSPISGHRSVSWYQQTPGQGLQFLFEYFSETQRNKGNFPGRFSGRQFSNSRSEMNVSTLELGDSALYLCASSPLGLAVTYNEQFFGPGTRLTVL.

The V gene is TRBV4-3, the J gene TRBJ2-5; 9 nucleotides agree with TRBD2. The CDR3 sequence is 16 residues long. Germline CDR1 LGHNA, CDR2 YSLEER. V trimming: 1 base; J trimming: 2 bases; junction bases outside the gene matches: 5. CDR3 residues: CASSQGWRGGQETQYF. CDR3 bases: TGCGCCAGCAGCCAAGGATGGCGGGGGGGGCAAGAGACCCAGTACTTC.

In this sample, this clonotype turned up a few times. The chain employs TRBV3-1 and TRBJ2-7; no clear D. Germline CDR1 and CDR2: LGHDT and YNNKEL (reference sequence). Trimming pared 0 bases from V and 2 bases from J, leaving 8 bases between. The CDR3 has 14 residues. CDR3 bases: TGTGCCAGCAGCCAAGAAGGCGGAGCCTACGAGCAGTACTTC. The encoded protein is CASSQEGGAYEQYF.

This chain joins TRBV6-5 and TRBJ1-6; weak D call: TRBD1 (6 bases). The CDR3 has 13 amino acids. V was cut by 6 bases and J by 10 bases, with 13 bases left in between. The germline V gene encodes CDR1 MNHEY and CDR2 SVGAGI. The CDR3 coding sequence is TGTGCCAGCAGAGCAGGGGTTGGGTCACCCCTCCACTTT. This translates into CASRAGVGSPLHF.

The CDR3 is CASSLRTGGSETQYF. CDR3 sequence (DNA): TGTGCCAGCTCACTTCGGACAGGGGGCTCGGAGACCCAGTACTTC. The chain combines TRBV18 with TRBJ2-5; TRBD1 matches at 11 bases. This CDR3 spans 15 amino acids. Looked up from germline, CDR1 is KGHSH and CDR2 is LQKENI. V was clipped by 4 bases and J by 5 bases; unmatched bases: 6.

CDR3 nucleotides: TGTGCCAGCAGACTACAGGGTGCCCGGGGGGAGCAGTTCTTC. It specifies CASRLQGARGEQFF. The J gene is TRBJ2-1, the V gene TRBV12-3 or TRBV12-4; D may be TRBD1 or TRBD2 (6 bases each). The CDR3 is 14 amino acids. V gave up 6 bases and J gave up 10 bases, with 19 bases separating them.

The rearrangement joins TRBV4-1 to TRBJ1-2; D possibly corresponds to TRBD1 (6 bases). Trimming removed 3 bases from V and 3 bases from J, with 20 bases in between. The germline CDR1 and CDR2 sequences are MGHRA and YSYEKL. This CDR3 has 17 residues. In DNA form, the CDR3 reads TGCGCCAGCAGCCATATTAACTCGGACAGAGAGTACTATGGCTACACCTTC. This gives the protein CASSHINSDREYYGYTF.

This sequence joins TRBV20-1 and TRBJ2-1; TRBD1 or TRBD2 may be the D gene (6 bases each). Germline-derived CDR1 and CDR2 are DFQATT and SNEGSKA (reference sequence). The CDR3 is made up of 12 amino acids. Trimming pared 6 bases from V and 5 bases from J, leaving 11 bases between. The DNA for the CDR3 is TGCAGTGCGAGGAGGGGGGACAATGAGCAGTTCTTC. Translation: CSARRGDNEQFF.

In this sample, this clonotype turned up a few times. The rearrangement uses TRBV6-5 and TRBJ2-5; no reliable D call. The V and J ends lost 7 bases and 1 base respectively, with 25 bases between them. The length of the CDR3 is 18 residues. Looked up from germline, CDR1 is MNHEY and CDR2 is SVGAGI. The CDR3 spells CASKIGDNGPSFQETQYF. DNA of the CDR3: TGTGCCAGCAAAATTGGTGATAACGGTCCAAGTTTCCAAGAGACCCAGTACTTC.

This clonotype was seen more than once but under ten times. This chain connects TRBV27 to TRBJ2-3; D unresolved. Trimming stripped 5 bases from V and 14 bases from J, with 20 bases between. CDR1 is MNHEY and CDR2 is SMNVEV in the germline V gene (reference sequence). The CDR3 length is 13 residues. Here the CDR3 reads CASSPPGSLSTYF. In nucleotides, the CDR3 is TGTGCCAGCAGTCCCCCTGGCAGCCTCAGCACGTATTTT.

The chain carries TRBV5-6 and TRBJ1-3; D unresolved. The germline V and J ends were trimmed by 7 bases and 6 bases, with 17 bases remaining between them. CDR3 size: 14 residues. Germline assignment: CDR1 SGHDT and CDR2 YYEEEE. This chain's CDR3 is CASVELRRPNTIYF. CDR3 in DNA: TGTGCCAGCGTGGAGCTTCGTCGACCAAACACCATATATTTT. Full variable domain (missing parts from reference TRBV5-6 and TRBJ1-3): DAGVTQSPTHLIKTRGQQVTLRCSPKSGHDTVSWYQQALGQGPQFIFQYYEEEERQRGNFPDRFSGHQFPNYSSELNVNALLLGDSALYLCASVELRRPNTIYFGEGSWLTVV.